This is a list of T cell receptor beta chains from one sample in a study of cytomegalovirus exposure and HLA in healthy donors. The assay was immunoSEQ multiplex PCR, and TCRdb's table has in-frame clones only and misses some. The sample holds about 260,000 clones, 84% seen once. Source material: PBMCs. These receptors all stem from a woman between 35 and 50 years old in good health and CMV-seropositive. CDR3s leave out the opening cysteine and the closing phenylalanine or tryptophan.

v_gene,CDR3aa
TRBV5-4,ASSLVGAQETQY
TRBV4-1,ASSHGRKTGPHKNIQY
TRBV19,ASSITVRTYEQY
TRBV2,ASQREWREETQY
TRBV27,ASRVGVGQSNEQF
TRBV11-2,ASSGFGSGSPLH
TRBV29-1,SVVIRRAKNSQY
TRBV4-3,ASSQDSGVSEQY
TRBV28,ASSLTGTGAYEQY
TRBV28,ASSSQVPGNNQPQH
TRBV30,AWTQSGVLGYT
TRBV27,ASRAAGGSGNTIY
TRBV6-1,ASSEVLILGEFRDGYT
TRBV2,ATQPPLAGGHNEQF
TRBV29-1,SVATGGNTEAF
TRBV7-6,ASSLALTGGDTQY
TRBV7-3,ASGTGADEQY
TRBV7-9,ASSFSGGETGELF
TRBV4-3,ASSQQREGTDTQY
TRBV11-3,ASSARQGGIDEQF
TRBV7-2,ASSNRELSYEQY
TRBV27,ASSLGRTGGFYGYT
TRBV10-3,ATGEGGTEAF
TRBV11-3,ASSSFWGLDTEAF
TRBV9,ASSARDNYEQY
TRBV6-5,ASSSSTGVAAEQF
TRBV14,ASSYSGDTNYGYT
TRBV11-3,ASSSPGERTNTGELF
TRBV21-1,ASSFRSSYNSPLH
TRBV7-3,ASSLSRDRGNTGELF
TRBV2,ARRGPNGGDGYT
TRBV28,ASSPNGGRFDIQY
TRBV7-2,ASSLLETQY
TRBV7-8,ASSLVRDIGGKLF
TRBV9,ASSVFETGGTEAF
TRBV7-3,ASSLGGAGVVDEQY
TRBV7-8,ASSSGTGGDGYT
TRBV7-2,ASSQGLIVSSGNTIY
TRBV19,ASSNQRSSGSDTQY
TRBV4-3,ASSQDFPMTGVSYGYT
TRBV13,ASTPPGASTYEQY
TRBV18,ASLGTSNEQY